This T cell receptor beta chain came from a study of blood T cell repertoires in COVID-19. This clone was counted a single time. The table came from immunoSEQ multiplex PCR; TCRdb's copy has only in-frame clones and leaves some out. This table has under 120,000 clones, approximately 81% appearing once. Germline CDR1 reads SGHRS; CDR2 reads YFSETQ. The trim removed 0 bases at V and 5 bases at J, leaving 3 bases unmatched. The CDR3 length is 14 residues. The chain employs TRBV5-1 and TRBJ2-5; TRBD1 agrees at 8 bases. The specimen sequenced was peripheral blood. The receptor's source is a human donor in a cohort sampled during active COVID-19. The CDR3, as DNA: TGCGCCAGCAGCTTGGATCGACAGGGGGAGACCCAGTACTTC. As protein: CASSLDRQGETQYF.